This T cell receptor (beta chain) emerged from a study of T-cell reconstitution after alpha-beta-depleted transplantation in children. CDR3 length: 16 residues. Germline assignment: CDR1 SGHRS and CDR2 YFSETQ. The V gene lost 0 bases and the J gene lost 6 bases, with 19 bases spanning the gap. Study conclusions and caveats: By about two months after transplant, alpha-beta T cells reportedly arose from several hundred graft clones that had expanded. T-cell numbers and diversity one year post-transplant derived largely from freshly generated T cells.

Preparation of the TCRbeta library was carried out with unique molecular identifiers. MiXCR, run by TCRdb on the PCR reads, gives a single entry per CDR3 protein. This table has around 600,000 distinct CDR3 sequences, approximately 22% appearing once. Only a few counts were recorded for this clonotype. Its antigen is undetermined. The chain links TRBV5-1 to TRBJ2-7; possibly TRBD2 for D (6 bases). This clonotype originated in a boy less than two years old who had a stem cell transplant for acute myeloid leukemia, so the T cells may come from the graft donor. Sample: PBMCs, mostly from graft donor cells, taken 360 days after TCRalphabeta/CD19-depleted stem cell transplant. CDR3 in amino acids: CASSLDRVLPGVEQYV. CDR3 coding DNA: TGCGCCAGCAGCTTGGACCGGGTGCTCCCGGGGGTCGAGCAGTACGTC.